One and the same sample provided the 21 T cell receptor beta chains below, sequenced in a study of CXCR3-negative and CXCR3-positive naive CD8 T cells. Their antigen targets remain unknown. Study-wide results and limits: Naive CXCR3-positive cells had TRB CDR3s more hydrophobic than those of CXCR3-negative naive cells.

Preparation of TRB cDNA libraries relied on 5' RACE carrying UMI labels. Each CDR3 protein gets one entry in TCRdb, which reprocessed the 5' RACE reads and gives no DNA. The sample table includes 100,000 to 150,000 distinct CDR3 sequences. Input material: naive CXCR3+ CD8+ T cells from blood. Subset given: CD45RO-CCR7+CD27+CD95- naive CD8+ T cells expressing CXCR3 (TNR3+). These TCRs come from a human donor in good health. Some clones in this sample may be carry-over from other donors' samples.

The chain employs TRBV7-9 and TRBJ1-6; TCRdb selects TRBD1, and the lack of DNA leaves this call unchecked. The length of the CDR3 is 16 residues. Germline V gives CDR1 SEHNR, CDR2 FQNEAQ (reference sequence). The CDR3 sequence: CASSLALLDSHSPLHF.

CDR3 amino acids: CASSPLAGGIDEQFF. The chain joins TRBV13 to TRBJ2-1; the D call from TCRdb, TRBD2, cannot be confirmed without DNA. This CDR3 contains 15 residues. The germline V gene encodes CDR1 PRHDT and CDR2 FYEKMQ (reference sequence).

The V and J genes are TRBV5-1 and TRBJ2-7; the TCRdb D gene call, TRBD1, has no DNA to confirm it. Germline V CDR1 and CDR2: SGHRS, YFSETQ. The CDR3 loop spans 16 amino acids. The CDR3 sequence: CASSSTPGQSYYEQYF.

The chain carries TRBV25-1 and TRBJ1-5. The length of the CDR3 is 12 residues. CDR1 and CDR2 (germline): MGHDK, SYGVNS. CDR3 residues: CASSEYGQPQHF.

This sequence joins TRBV7-9 and TRBJ1-1; TCRdb calls TRBD1, which cannot be checked without DNA. This CDR3 comprises 15 residues. CDR1 is SEHNR, CDR2 FQNEAQ, per germline (reference sequence). Here the CDR3 reads CASSLLGGQNTEAFF.

This sequence joins TRBV4-1 and TRBJ1-2; TCRdb outputs TRBD1, but without DNA this stays unchecked. CDR1 and CDR2 (germline): MGHRA, YSYEKL. This CDR3 comprises 14 residues. CDR3 amino acids: CASSQGVAPDGYTF.

The genes are TRBV14 and TRBJ2-3; the D call from TCRdb, TRBD1, cannot be confirmed without DNA. The CDR3 spans 17 residues. Germline V gene lookup returns CDR1 SGHDN and CDR2 FVKESK. CDR3 loop: CASSLVGGGRTTDTQYF.

This rearrangement joins TRBV12-3 or TRBV12-4 to TRBJ2-1; with no DNA, the TCRdb D assignment of TRBD1 cannot be verified. The CDR3 totals 15 residues. The CDR3 region is CASTLTPDDRGEQFF.

The CDR3 is CASSAVGDTEAFF. This rearrangement joins TRBV7-9 to TRBJ1-1. CDR1 SEHNR and CDR2 FQNEAQ come from the germline V gene (reference sequence). This CDR3 is built from 13 residues.

This rearrangement joins TRBV6-5 to TRBJ2-7; TCRdb gives TRBD1 as the D gene, but with no DNA this cannot be confirmed. Germline V gives CDR1 MNHEY, CDR2 SVGAGI. The CDR3 runs to 15 residues. CDR3: CASSYGPGRTGEQYF.

The chain combines TRBV7-8 with TRBJ2-5; TCRdb designates TRBD1, a call that cannot be tested without DNA. CDR1 and CDR2 from the germline V gene are SGHVS and FQNEAQ. The CDR3 runs to 17 residues. CDR3 amino acids: CASSFIGGGGLGETQYF.

The chain combines TRBV12-3 or TRBV12-4 with TRBJ1-4; TCRdb designates TRBD1, a call that cannot be tested without DNA. The CDR3 has 14 residues. This chain's CDR3 is CASSPGGGAEKLFF.

The CDR3: CASSLALGRSYNEQFF. The chain links TRBV12-3 or TRBV12-4 to TRBJ2-1. The length of the CDR3 is 16 residues.

V and J are TRBV7-2 and TRBJ1-6; the TCRdb call, TRBD1, lacks DNA for checking. The CDR3 is 13 amino acids. CDR1 and CDR2 (germline): SGHTA, FQGNSA. CDR3 sequence reads: CASSLVTGSPLHF.

The V call is TRBV20-1, the J call TRBJ2-1; as DNA is missing, the TRBD2 call by TCRdb cannot be tested. Germline-derived CDR1 and CDR2 are DFQATT and SNEGSKA (reference sequence). This CDR3 is built from 16 residues. The CDR3 reads CSARQLAGASYNEQFF.

V usage is TRBV7-3 and J usage is TRBJ2-1; TCRdb picks TRBD2, but there is no DNA to check that call. Germline CDR1 reads SGHTA; CDR2 reads FQGTGA. The CDR3 has 15 residues. CDR3 protein: CASSPLAGGQNEQFF. Supplemented by reference TRBV7-3 and TRBJ2-1, the full variable domain reads GAGVSQTPSNKVTEKGKYVELRCDPISGHTALYWYRQSLGQGPEFLIYFQGTGAADDSGLPNDRFFAVRPEGSVSTLKIQRTERGDSAVYLCASSPLAGGQNEQFFGPGTRLTVL.

V usage is TRBV19 and J usage is TRBJ2-1; without DNA, the TCRdb call of TRBD1 cannot be checked. The CDR3 has 16 amino acids. The germline V gene has CDR1 LNHDA and CDR2 SQIVND (reference sequence). CDR3 loop: CASSRTGGRFDNEQFF.

The genes are TRBV6-4 and TRBJ2-3; TCRdb's assignment of TRBD1 cannot be checked, as there is no DNA. The V gene's germline CDR1 is MRHNA and CDR2 SNTAGT. CDR3 length equals 15 residues. CDR3 loop: CASSDRGLFTDTQYF.

This chain joins TRBV5-5 and TRBJ2-2. Germline V gives CDR1 SGHKS, CDR2 YYEKEE (reference sequence). The CDR3 contains 16 residues. The CDR3 reads CASSLVGSYEAGELFF.

CDR3 in amino acids: CAWNGPDQETQYF. The V call is TRBV30, the J call TRBJ2-5. Looked up from germline, CDR1 is GTSNPN and CDR2 is SVGIG (reference sequence). The CDR3 is 13 amino acids.

The chain carries TRBV12-3 or TRBV12-4 and TRBJ2-1. The length of the CDR3 is 13 residues. CDR3 region: CASNSGLYNEQFF.